This T cell receptor (beta chain) was recovered during a study of shared clonotypes between healthy human individuals. Study-wide findings and caveats: Roughly 5% of naive CD4 clonotypes were shared across a few donors. Since donors were few, the genetic and exposure-history diversity represented was limited. A reduction in generation probabilities was seen for non-shared clonotypes relative to those shared by all four donors.

Here immunoSEQ multiplex PCR was the method, and the copy in TCRdb shows in-frame clones only, minus some. The sample carries more than 2,000,000 clones, approximately 95% recorded once. Partitioning of CD4+ cells yielded a CD45RA+ naive subset and a CD45RA-negative memory subset. The CDR3 covers 15 residues. Germline CDR1 MGHRA, CDR2 YSYEKL. V was trimmed by 4 bases and J by 0 bases, leaving 10 bases between them. Comment on this clone: Antigen specificity is unknown.

J is TRBJ2-1 and V is TRBV4-1; tentative D call: TRBD1 (6 bases). Sequencing used naive CD4+ T cells from PBMCs. Subset specified: CD45RA+ positively selected. This clonotype was obtained from a man younger than 30 in good health. Some clones in this sample may be carry-over from other donors' samples. CDR3 bases: TGCGCCAGCAGCCGGGCGGACAGCTCCTACAATGAGCAGTTCTTC. Residues: CASSRADSSYNEQFF.